This T cell receptor beta chain was documented in a study of beta chain features in type 1 diabetes. Since all of the isolated RNA was reverse transcribed, expressed TCRB transcripts were what got sequenced. The data were produced by immunoSEQ multiplex PCR, yet TCRdb's version contains in-frame clones alone and is incomplete. The repertoire includes roughly 610,000 clones, roughly 15% of them detected once, and 0.07% to 0.095% sits in the top ten. The V end lost 7 bases, the J end lost 2 bases, and 17 bases lay between the germline ends. Germline CDR1 reads MDHEN; CDR2 reads SYDVKM. CDR3 length: 15 residues. This clone was recorded a few times.

This receptor was obtained from a man younger than 30 in good health. Sample: naive CD4+ T cells from blood. This sequence joins TRBV28 and TRBJ1-2, with TRBD1 as a possible D gene (5 bases). The CDR3 reads CASTSIAGTNYGYTF. The CDR3 DNA reads TGTGCCAGCACCTCCATTGCCGGGACCAACTATGGCTACACCTTC.